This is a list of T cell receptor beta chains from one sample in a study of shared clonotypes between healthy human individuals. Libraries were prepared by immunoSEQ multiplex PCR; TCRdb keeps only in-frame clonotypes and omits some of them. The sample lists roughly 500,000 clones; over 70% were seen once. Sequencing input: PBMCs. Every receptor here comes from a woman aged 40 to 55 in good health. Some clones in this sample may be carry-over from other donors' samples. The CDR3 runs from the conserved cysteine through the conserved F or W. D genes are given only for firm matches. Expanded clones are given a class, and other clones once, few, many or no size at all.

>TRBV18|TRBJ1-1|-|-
TGTGCCAGCTCACCACAGGGGGACACGAACACTGAAGCTTTCTTT
CASSPQGDTNTEAFF
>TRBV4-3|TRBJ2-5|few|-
TGCGCCAGCAGCCAAGGGGCACTCAGGGGTATGGAGACCCAGTACTTC
CASSQGALRGMETQYF
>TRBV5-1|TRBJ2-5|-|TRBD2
TGCGCCAGCAGCTTGGGACTAGCGGATTCGGAGACCCAGTACTTC
CASSLGLADSETQYF
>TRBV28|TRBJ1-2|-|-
TGTGCCAGCAGTTCCGTCGGCCAGGGTCTATATGGCTACACCTTC
CASSSVGQGLYGYTF
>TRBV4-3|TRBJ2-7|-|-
TGCGCCAGCAGCCAAGTAAGGGGTTACGAGCAGTACTTC
CASSQVRGYEQYF
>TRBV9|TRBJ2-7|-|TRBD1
TGTGCCAGCAGCGCCATGTCAGGGGGCGAGCAGTACTTC
CASSAMSGGEQYF
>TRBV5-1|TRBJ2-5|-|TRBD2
TGCGCCAGCAGCTTAGGTATGACTAGCGAACTTAGGAATGAGGAGACCCAGTACTTC
CASSLGMTSELRNEETQYF
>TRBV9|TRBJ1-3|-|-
TGTGCCAGCAGCGTGGGTTGGGAATCCAGGCGTTCTGGAAACACCATATATTTT
CASSVGWESRRSGNTIYF
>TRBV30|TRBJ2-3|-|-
TGTGCCTGGAGTCGCCAGGGAGGAGGTACGCAGTATTTT
CAWSRQGGGTQYF
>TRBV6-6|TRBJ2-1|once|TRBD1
TGTGCCAGCAGTTTTCAGGACAGGGGCAATGAGCAGTTCTTC
CASSFQDRGNEQFF
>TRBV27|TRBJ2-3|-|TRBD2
TGTGCCAGCAGTTCACTAGCGGGAAGGCGCGCAGATACGCAGTATTTT
CASSSLAGRRADTQYF
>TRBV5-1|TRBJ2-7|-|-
TGCGCCAGCAGCGCGACCCTAGCCTCGAGCTCCTACGAGCAGTACTTC
CASSATLASSSYEQYF
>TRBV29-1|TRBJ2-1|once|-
TGCAGCGCAGACTCTTGGGATGAGCAGTTCTTC
CSADSWDEQFF
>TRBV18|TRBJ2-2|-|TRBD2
TGTGCCAGCTCACCCTTGACTAGCGGGAGTTCCCCAACCGGGGAGCTGTTTTTT
CASSPLTSGSSPTGELFF
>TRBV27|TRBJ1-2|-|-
TGTGCCAGCAGTTTGGGCCAGGGAGGGTATGGCTACACCTTC
CASSLGQGGYGYTF
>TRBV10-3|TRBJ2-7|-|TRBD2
TGTGCCATCAGGACTTCTAGCGGGAGTTACTACGAGCAGTACTTC
CAIRTSSGSYYEQYF
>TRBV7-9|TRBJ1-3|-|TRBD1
TGTGCCAGCAGCAAACCAGCACAGGGGACTGGAAACACCATATATTTT
CASSKPAQGTGNTIYF
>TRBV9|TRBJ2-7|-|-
TGTGCCAGCAGCGCCCGCCCAAATTATGAGCAGTACTTC
CASSARPNYEQYF
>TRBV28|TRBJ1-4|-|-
TGTGCCACACTACCGGGGGGCCTACGGGAAAAACTGTTTTTT
CATLPGGLREKLFF
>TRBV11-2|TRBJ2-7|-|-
TGTGCCAGCAGCATCGGGTGGAATTTGGTCTACGAGCAGTACTTC
CASSIGWNLVYEQYF
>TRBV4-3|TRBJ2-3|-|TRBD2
TGCGCCAGCAGCCAGTCTACAGCGGGAGCTACAGATACGCAGTATTTT
CASSQSTAGATDTQYF
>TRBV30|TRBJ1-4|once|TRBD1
TGTGCCTCTGGGGGACAGGGTAATGAAAAACTGTTTTTT
CASGGQGNEKLFF
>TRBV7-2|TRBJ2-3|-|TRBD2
TGTGCCAGCAGCAAAGGACTAGCAGCAGATACGCAGTATTTT
CASSKGLAADTQYF
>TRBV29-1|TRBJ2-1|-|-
TGCAGCGTTGATAGGGGGTACGAGCAGTTCTTC
CSVDRGYEQFF
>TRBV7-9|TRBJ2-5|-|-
TGTGCCAGCAGCTTAGCTTGGGGGGGCCAGGGCCTACAAGAGACCCAGTACTTC
CASSLAWGGQGLQETQYF